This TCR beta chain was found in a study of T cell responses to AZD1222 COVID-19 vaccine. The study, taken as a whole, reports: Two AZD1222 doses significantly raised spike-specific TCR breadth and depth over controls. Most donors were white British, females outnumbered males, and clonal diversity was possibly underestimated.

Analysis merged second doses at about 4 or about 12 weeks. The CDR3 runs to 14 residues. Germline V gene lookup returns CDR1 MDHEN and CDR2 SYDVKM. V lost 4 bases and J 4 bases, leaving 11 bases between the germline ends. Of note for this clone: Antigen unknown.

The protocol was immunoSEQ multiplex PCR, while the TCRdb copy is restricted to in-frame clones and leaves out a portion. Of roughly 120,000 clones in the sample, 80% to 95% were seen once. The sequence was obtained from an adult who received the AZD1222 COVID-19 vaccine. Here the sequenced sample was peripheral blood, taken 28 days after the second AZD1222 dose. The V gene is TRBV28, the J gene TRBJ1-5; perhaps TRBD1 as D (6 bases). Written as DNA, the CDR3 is TGTGCCAGCAGTTACCAAACAGGGAATCAGCCCCAGCATTTT. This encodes CASSYQTGNQPQHF.